Following are 29 T cell receptor beta chains from one sample sequenced in a study of blood T cell repertoires in COVID-19. Only in-frame clones appear in the TCRdb table, and some are missing; sequencing was by immunoSEQ multiplex PCR. Of some 250,000 clones in the sample, roughly 79% are singletons; the top ten hold about 15%. The specimen was PBMCs or T cells enriched from blood (not recorded which). Receptor source: a man aged 40-55 years who had recovered from COVID-19.

The chain joins TRBV3-1 (or the pseudogene TRBV3-2) to TRBJ2-6, with a tentative D call TRBD1 (5 bases). The CDR3 is 18 residues long. Germline lookup yields CDR1 LGHDT and CDR2 YNNKEL (reference sequence). Trimming cost V 3 bases and J 2 bases, with 17 bases left between them. CDR3 protein: CASSHTWRQTTGANVLTF. In DNA, the CDR3 is TGTGCCAGCAGCCATACGTGGAGACAGACGACTGGGGCCAACGTCCTGACTTTC.

The rearrangement links TRBV5-5 to TRBJ1-2; TRBD1 is a possible D gene (5 bases). Deletions cut 1 base from V and 8 bases from J, with 12 bases between. Per germline, CDR1 SGHKS and CDR2 YYEKEE (reference sequence). CDR3 length: 13 amino acids. CDR3 protein: CASSLSQGKGYTF. CDR3 bases: TGTGCCAGCAGCTTGTCGCAGGGAAAGGGCTACACCTTC.

V and J are TRBV24-1 and TRBJ2-5, with 13 bases aligning to TRBD2. V lost 3 bases to trimming and J lost 4 bases; unmatched junction nucleotides: 13. This CDR3 is 19 amino acids long. Germline CDR1 is KGHDR and CDR2 is SFDVKD. The CDR3 DNA reads as TGTGCCACCAGTGATCGCCGAACTAGCGGGAGGGACTCGGGAGAGACCCAGTACTTC. It specifies CATSDRRTSGRDSGETQYF.

This chain links TRBV28 with TRBJ2-7; a possible D gene is TRBD1 (6 bases). The CDR3 has 14 residues. V was trimmed by 4 bases and J by 1 base, leaving 11 bases between them. Germline V gene lookup returns CDR1 MDHEN and CDR2 SYDVKM. CDR3 loop: CASSSGTWSYEQYF. CDR3 coding DNA: TGTGCCAGCAGTTCCGGGACATGGTCCTACGAGCAGTACTTC.

This chain uses TRBV28 with TRBJ2-7; 8 bases line up with TRBD1. Germline trimming cut 7 bases from V and 1 base from J; bases unmatched to any gene: 6. This CDR3 has 14 amino acids. In germline, CDR1 is MDHEN, CDR2 SYDVKM. The CDR3 nucleotides read TGTGCCAGCACCGCTCAGGGGGCTTCCTACGAGCAGTACTTC. Amino acid sequence: CASTAQGASYEQYF.

The rearrangement links TRBV5-4 to TRBJ1-2, with D possibly matching TRBD1 (5 bases). Deletions cut 3 bases from V and 0 bases from J, with 18 bases between. In germline, CDR1 is SGHNT, CDR2 YYREEE (reference sequence). CDR3 length: 17 residues. The CDR3 reads CASSSPEGGGSNYGYTF. CDR3 in DNA: TGTGCCAGCAGCTCCCCGGAGGGCGGGGGGTCTAACTATGGCTACACCTTC.

The chain uses TRBV18 and TRBJ2-1, with TRBD2 matching over 11 bases. The CDR3 covers 17 residues. Trimming removed 4 bases from V and 4 bases from J; junction bases left unmatched: 9. Germline CDR1 and CDR2: KGHSH and LQKENI. The CDR3 is CASSLALLAGVYNEQFF. CDR3 DNA: TGTGCCAGCTCACTCGCCCTACTAGCGGGGGTTTACAATGAGCAGTTCTTC.

The genes are TRBV5-1 and TRBJ2-1, with unresolved D. V gave up 0 bases and J gave up 3 bases, with 10 bases separating them. The germline V gene encodes CDR1 SGHRS and CDR2 YFSETQ. The CDR3 contains 15 residues. The CDR3 DNA is TGCGCCAGCAGCTTGGGCGCTTCTGGCTACAATGAGCAGTTCTTC. Its translation is CASSLGASGYNEQFF.

This chain joins TRBV30 and TRBJ1-1, with unresolved D. Germline loops: CDR1 GTSNPN, CDR2 SVGIG (reference sequence). V dropped 1 base and J dropped 1 base, with 10 bases sitting between them. This CDR3 contains 14 residues. CDR3 amino acids: CAWSGLESNTEAFF. As DNA, the CDR3 is TGTGCCTGGAGTGGCCTCGAGTCGAACACTGAAGCTTTCTTT. Looking up the rest from reference TRBV30 and TRBJ1-1 gives the full variable domain: SQTIHQWPATLVQPVGSPLSLECTVEGTSNPNLYWYRQAAGRGLQLLFYSVGIGQISSEVPQNLSASRPQDRQFILSSKKLLLSDSGFYLCAWSGLESNTEAFFGQGTRLTVV.

This clone was counted between two and nine times. The rearrangement joins TRBV6-5 to TRBJ2-7; weak D call: TRBD1 (6 bases). This CDR3 comprises 13 residues. Trimming removed 5 bases at V and 3 bases at J, with 11 bases between. Germline CDR1 reads MNHEY; CDR2 reads SVGAGI. In nucleotides, the CDR3 is TGTGCCAGCAGTAGGATAGGGGGCTACGAGCAGTACTTC. This encodes CASSRIGGYEQYF.

The chain joins TRBV28 to TRBJ2-7; D gene uncertain. The germline CDR1 and CDR2 sequences are MDHEN and SYDVKM. The CDR3 sequence is 14 residues long. V dropped 5 bases and J dropped 4 bases, with 15 bases sitting between them. The CDR3 reads CASSPTPLYYEQYF. CDR3 nucleotides: TGTGCCAGCAGTCCCACTCCCCTATATTACGAGCAGTACTTC.

The rearrangement joins TRBV5-4 to TRBJ1-6; D gene unclear. V was shortened by 0 bases and J by 5 bases, with 6 bases between the two germline ends. The CDR3 runs 14 residues. Germline V lookup: CDR1 SGHNT, CDR2 YYREEE (reference sequence). The DNA of the CDR3 is TGTGCCAGCAGCTTGGTTCAGGATAATTCACCCCTCCACTTT. This translates into CASSLVQDNSPLHF.

This chain joins TRBV25-1 and TRBJ2-5; 7 nucleotides agree with TRBD1. Trimming removed 3 bases from V and 5 bases from J; junction bases left unmatched: 6. The CDR3 runs 14 residues. Germline lookup yields CDR1 MGHDK and CDR2 SYGVNS. The DNA for the CDR3 is TGTGCCAGCAGTGACGAGGGGGCTTGGGAGACCCAGTACTTC. This gives the protein CASSDEGAWETQYF.

The rearrangement joins TRBV28 to TRBJ2-7; weak D call: TRBD2 (6 bases). Germline assignment: CDR1 MDHEN and CDR2 SYDVKM. V was clipped by 7 bases and J by 2 bases, with 18 bases between them. The CDR3 has 15 residues. CDR3 bases: TGTGCCAGCATGCCTGGAGGGGATGGGGCCTACGAGCAGTACTTC. It yields the protein CASMPGGDGAYEQYF. The whole variable domain, filled in from reference TRBV28 and TRBJ2-7, reads DVKVTQSSRYLVKRTGEKVFLECVQDMDHENMFWYRQDPGLGLRLIYFSYDVKMKEKGDIPEGYSVSREKKERFSLILESASTNQTSMYLCASMPGGDGAYEQYFGPGTRLTVT.

This chain connects TRBV28 to TRBJ2-3; D is unclear. The V end lost 2 bases, the J end lost 4 bases, and 4 bases lay between the germline ends. CDR1 and CDR2 (germline): MDHEN, SYDVKM. CDR3 length equals 12 residues. The CDR3 DNA reads TGTGCCAGCAGTTTAGTATCAGATACGCAGTATTTT. It yields the protein CASSLVSDTQYF.

The chain combines TRBV27 with TRBJ2-2; D is undetermined. This CDR3 has 10 residues. Germline assignment: CDR1 MNHEY and CDR2 SMNVEV (reference sequence). Between the trimmed V and J ends, which lost 10 bases and 5 bases, there was a span of 5 bases. The CDR3 reads CAIPTGELFF. CDR3 sequence (DNA): TGTGCCATTCCGACCGGGGAGCTGTTTTTT.

V is TRBV19 and J is TRBJ1-4, with TRBD1 matching over 10 bases. J lost 3 bases, V lost 6 bases, and 4 bases had no gene match. Germline values: CDR1 LNHDA, CDR2 SQIVND (reference sequence). The CDR3 extends over 15 amino acids. The CDR3 DNA sequence: TGTGCCAGTAGGCCAGGGACAGGGGCTAATGAAAAACTGTTTTTT. It encodes CASRPGTGANEKLFF.

The J gene is TRBJ1-1, the V gene TRBV28; 11 bases fit TRBD1. The CDR3 totals 16 residues. The V gene end was trimmed by 7 bases and the J gene end by 1 base; junction bases not matched to a gene: 8. Germline V gene sequence: CDR1 MDHEN, CDR2 SYDVKM. CDR3 sequence reads: CASIIQGQGENTEAFF. The CDR3 bases are TGTGCCAGCATTATCCAGGGACAGGGGGAGAACACTGAAGCTTTCTTT.

The CDR3 spells CASSLGAGETQYF. The CDR3 DNA follows: TGTGCCAGCAGCCTTGGGGCGGGGGAGACCCAGTACTTC. This rearrangement joins TRBV7-3 to TRBJ2-5, with D perhaps matching TRBD2 (6 bases). Looked up from germline, CDR1 is SGHTA and CDR2 is FQGTGA. The CDR3 runs 13 residues. Trimming took 5 bases from V and 5 from J, leaving 12 bases between them.

The gene calls are TRBV7-3 and TRBJ1-2, with 8 nucleotides matching TRBD1. The CDR3 has 14 amino acids. Germline CDR1 SGHTA, CDR2 FQGTGA. Trimming cost V 3 bases and J 7 bases; bases outside gene matches: 7. This CDR3 reads CASSLAGQGSGYTF. CDR3 sequence (DNA): TGTGCCAGCAGCTTGGCCGGACAGGGCAGTGGCTACACCTTC.

The chain has TRBV6-2 or TRBV6-3 and TRBJ2-5; 8 nucleotides match TRBD2. Unmatched junction bases numbered 10, after V lost 6 bases and J lost 1 base. Germline-derived CDR1 and CDR2 are MNHEY and SVGEGT. This CDR3 comprises 16 residues. CDR3 loop: CASSPFKRGFQETQYF. CDR3 in DNA: TGTGCCAGCAGCCCTTTCAAGCGGGGGTTCCAAGAGACCCAGTACTTC.

V is TRBV29-1 and J is TRBJ1-1; 7 bases agree with TRBD1. The CDR3 has 12 amino acids. Germline CDR1 is SQVTM and CDR2 is ANQGSEA. V trimming: 7 bases; J trimming: 5 bases; junction bases outside the gene matches: 7. CDR3 residues: CSADRAGTEAFF. The CDR3 nucleotides are TGCAGCGCTGACAGGGCGGGGACTGAAGCTTTCTTT.

V is TRBV5-6 and J is TRBJ1-4; the D is unclear. Germline V gene data show CDR1 as SGHDT and CDR2 as YYEEEE. Trimming stripped 4 bases from V and 15 bases from J, with 19 bases between. The CDR3 totals 13 residues. CDR3: CASSARVAAALFF. The CDR3 region has the DNA TGTGCCAGCAGCGCCCGGGTGGCAGCGGCGTTGTTTTTT. Full variable domain (remainder filled in from reference TRBV5-6 and TRBJ1-4): DAGVTQSPTHLIKTRGQQVTLRCSPKSGHDTVSWYQQALGQGPQFIFQYYEEEERQRGNFPDRFSGHQFPNYSSELNVNALLLGDSALYLCASSARVAAALFFGSGTQLSVL.

This clone was observed a handful of times. The chain combines TRBV20-1 with TRBJ1-1; D not resolved. CDR3 length: 14 amino acids. Germline V gives CDR1 DFQATT, CDR2 SNEGSKA (reference sequence). Trimming stripped 6 bases from V and 7 bases from J, with 21 bases between. CDR3 protein: CSASSFQATREAFF. The CDR3 DNA reads TGCAGTGCCAGTTCATTCCAGGCGACCCGTGAAGCTTTCTTT.

This chain uses TRBV9 with TRBJ1-6; D is undetermined. Germline CDR1 is SGDLS and CDR2 is YYNGEE. Trimming took off 4 bases at V and 5 bases at J, with 13 bases between the two ends. The CDR3 is made up of 15 amino acids. CDR3 coding DNA: TGTGCCAGCAGCCCCCCGGGAAATAATAATTCACCCCTCCACTTT. Translation: CASSPPGNNNSPLHF.

V is TRBV7-9 and J is TRBJ2-3; no clear D gene. Trimming removed 0 bases from V and 2 bases from J, with 9 bases in between. Germline V CDR1 and CDR2: SEHNR, FQNEAQ (reference sequence). The CDR3 extends over 15 amino acids. Written as DNA, the CDR3 is TGTGCCAGCAGCTTAGCGCTTTCGGTCACAGATACGCAGTATTTT. As protein: CASSLALSVTDTQYF.

V gene TRBV10-3 combines with J gene TRBJ2-1, with D unresolved. Trimming took 3 bases from V and 7 from J, leaving 10 bases between them. Looked up from germline, CDR1 is ENHRY and CDR2 is SYGVKD. The CDR3 spans 13 residues. CDR3 DNA sequence: TGTGCCATCAGTGAAGGCCCGAGGAATGAGCAGTTCTTC. Encoded protein: CAISEGPRNEQFF.

The chain links TRBV11-2 to TRBJ2-2; D is possibly TRBD2 (6 bases). This CDR3 spans 15 amino acids. Germline V gene sequence: CDR1 SGHAT, CDR2 FQNNGV. Trimming stripped 5 bases from V and 6 bases from J, with 16 bases between. CDR3 region: CASSQDAGPPGELFF. DNA for the CDR3: TGTGCCAGCAGCCAAGACGCGGGGCCCCCCGGGGAGCTGTTTTTT.

V is TRBV6-5 and J is TRBJ1-1; 7 bases align to TRBD1. V was pared by 7 bases and J by 4 bases, with 12 bases of the junction left unmatched. The CDR3 extends over 15 amino acids. Germline V CDR1 and CDR2: MNHEY, SVGAGI. In DNA, the CDR3 is TGTGCCAGCATGATGAGGACAGGAGTGCGCACTGAAGCTTTCTTT. This sequence encodes CASMMRTGVRTEAFF.